This T cell receptor beta chain was found in a study of blood T cell repertoires in COVID-19. Study information: PBMCs, B-cell-depleted T cells, or T cells were the source of the cDNA or gDNA that made up the material.

The CDR3 totals 15 residues. The V gene lost 0 bases and the J gene lost 3 bases, with 11 bases spanning the gap. The germline V gene has CDR1 SGDLS and CDR2 YYNGEE. Some clones are missing from TCRdb's copy, which holds only in-frame ones; the method was immunoSEQ multiplex PCR. The profile covers over 130,000 clones, with roughly 80% appearing a single time and around 16% taken by the ten largest. The receptor comes from a man aged 45 to 65 with acute or convalescent COVID-19. The chain has TRBV9 and TRBJ2-3; D is ambiguous. The source material was peripheral blood. For the CDR3, the DNA is TGTGCCAGCAGCGTAGGAATGGGCTTGACAGATACGCAGTATTTT. Translation: CASSVGMGLTDTQYF.